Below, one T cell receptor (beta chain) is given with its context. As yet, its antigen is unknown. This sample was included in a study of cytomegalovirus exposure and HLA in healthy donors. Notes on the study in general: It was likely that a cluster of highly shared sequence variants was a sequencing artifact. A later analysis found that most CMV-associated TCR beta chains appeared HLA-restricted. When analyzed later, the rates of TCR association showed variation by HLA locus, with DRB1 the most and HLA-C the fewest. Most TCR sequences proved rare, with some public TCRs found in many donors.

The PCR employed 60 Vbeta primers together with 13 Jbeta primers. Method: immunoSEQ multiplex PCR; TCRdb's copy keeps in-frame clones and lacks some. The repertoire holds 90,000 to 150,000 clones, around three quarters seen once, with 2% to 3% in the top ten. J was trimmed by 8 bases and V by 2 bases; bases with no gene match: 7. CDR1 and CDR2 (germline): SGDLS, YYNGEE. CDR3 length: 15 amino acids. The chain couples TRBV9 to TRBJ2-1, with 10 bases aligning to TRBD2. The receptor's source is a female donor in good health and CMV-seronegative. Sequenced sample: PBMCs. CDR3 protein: CASSVGSGGEYEQFF. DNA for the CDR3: TGTGCCAGCAGCGTCGGAAGCGGGGGGGAGTATGAGCAGTTCTTC.